This TCR beta chain was captured by sequencing in a study of radiotherapy plus CTLA-4 blockade in lung cancer. Regarding this clone: The target antigen is unknown.

Chemo-refractory metastatic non-small-cell lung cancer patients underwent focal radiation alongside CTLA-4 blockade with ipilimumab. Repertoires were generated with immunoSEQ multiplex PCR, while TCRdb's copy carries only in-frame clones and drops some. Of about 62,000 clones in the sample, roughly 80% were seen once. Study conclusions and caveats: Early blood T cell clone dynamics reportedly forecast response best, with interferon-beta. Blood-borne expansion of tumor-derived TCR clones followed radiotherapy plus ipilimumab.

Trimming pared 1 base from V and 1 base from J, leaving 11 bases between. CDR3 length: 16 amino acids. Germline assignment: CDR1 SGHTA and CDR2 FQGNSA. This clonotype was obtained from a human donor with non-small cell lung cancer who had a complete response to radiotherapy plus ipilimumab. The chain carries TRBV7-2 and TRBJ1-5; no definite D call. The sequenced sample was peripheral blood, obtained from a patient treated with radiotherapy plus ipilimumab. CDR3 in amino acids: CASSLEAGGSNQPQHF. In DNA, the CDR3 is TGTGCCAGCAGCTTAGAAGCGGGTGGGAGCAATCAGCCCCAGCATTTT.